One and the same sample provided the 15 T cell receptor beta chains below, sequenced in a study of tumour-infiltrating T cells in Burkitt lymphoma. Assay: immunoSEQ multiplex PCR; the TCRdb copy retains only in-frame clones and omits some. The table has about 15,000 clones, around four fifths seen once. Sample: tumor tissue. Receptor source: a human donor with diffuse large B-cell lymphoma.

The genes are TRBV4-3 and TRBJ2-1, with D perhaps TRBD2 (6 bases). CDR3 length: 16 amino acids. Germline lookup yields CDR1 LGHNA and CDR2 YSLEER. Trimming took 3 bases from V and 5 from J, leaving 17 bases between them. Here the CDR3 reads CASSHLLAGVNNEQFF. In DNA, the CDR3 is TGCGCCAGCAGCCATCTACTAGCAGGTGTAAACAATGAGCAGTTCTTC.

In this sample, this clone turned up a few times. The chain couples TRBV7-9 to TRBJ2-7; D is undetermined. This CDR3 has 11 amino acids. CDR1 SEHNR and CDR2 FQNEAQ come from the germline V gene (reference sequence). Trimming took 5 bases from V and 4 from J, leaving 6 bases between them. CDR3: CASSPAYEQYF. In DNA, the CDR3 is TGTGCCAGCAGCCCCGCTTACGAGCAGTACTTC.

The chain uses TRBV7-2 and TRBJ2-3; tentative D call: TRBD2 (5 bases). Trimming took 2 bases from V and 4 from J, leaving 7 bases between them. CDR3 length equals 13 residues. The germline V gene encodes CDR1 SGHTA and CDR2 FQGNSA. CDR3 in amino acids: CASSLRRSDTQYF. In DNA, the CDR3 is TGTGCCAGCAGCTTAAGGAGGTCAGATACGCAGTATTTT.

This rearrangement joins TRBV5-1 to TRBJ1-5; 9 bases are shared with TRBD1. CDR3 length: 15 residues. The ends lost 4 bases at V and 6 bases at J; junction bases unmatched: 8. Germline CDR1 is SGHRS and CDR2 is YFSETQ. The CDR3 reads CASSIGTGLFQPQHF. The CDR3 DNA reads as TGCGCCAGCAGCATCGGGACAGGGCTTTTTCAGCCCCAGCATTTT.

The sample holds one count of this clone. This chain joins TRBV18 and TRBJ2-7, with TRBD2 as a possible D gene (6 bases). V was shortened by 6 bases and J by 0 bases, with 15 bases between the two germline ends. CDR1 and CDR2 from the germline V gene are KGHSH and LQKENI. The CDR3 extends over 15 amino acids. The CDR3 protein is CASSPPASASYEQYF. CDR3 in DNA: TGTGCCAGCTCCCCCCCGGCTAGCGCCTCCTACGAGCAGTACTTC. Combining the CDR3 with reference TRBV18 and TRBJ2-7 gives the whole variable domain NAGVMQNPRHLVRRRGQEARLRCSPMKGHSHVYWYRQLPEEGLKFMVYLQKENIIDESGMPKERFSAEFPKEGPSILRIQQVVRGDSAAYFCASSPPASASYEQYFGPGTRLTVT.

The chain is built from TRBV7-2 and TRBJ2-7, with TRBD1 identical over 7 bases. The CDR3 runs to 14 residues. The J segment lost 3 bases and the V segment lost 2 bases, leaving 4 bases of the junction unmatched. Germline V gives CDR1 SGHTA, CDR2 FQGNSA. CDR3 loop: CASSLTGEFYEQYF. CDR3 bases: TGTGCCAGCAGCTTAACAGGGGAGTTCTACGAGCAGTACTTC.

The DNA for the CDR3 is TGTGCCAGCAGTTTATACGAGACAGGGGGAAGTGAAAAACTGTTTTTT. Amino acid sequence: CASSLYETGGSEKLFF. The rearrangement joins TRBV27 to TRBJ1-4; TRBD1 aligns across 9 bases. This CDR3 has 16 residues. The germline V gene has CDR1 MNHEY and CDR2 SMNVEV (reference sequence). V lost 1 base, J lost 7 bases, and 7 bases stayed unmatched.

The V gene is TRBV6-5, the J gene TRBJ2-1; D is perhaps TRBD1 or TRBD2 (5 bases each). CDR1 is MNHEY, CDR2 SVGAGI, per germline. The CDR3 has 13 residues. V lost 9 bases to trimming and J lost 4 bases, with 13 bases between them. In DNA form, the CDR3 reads TGTGCCAGTAAGGGACGTACGTACAATGAGCAGTTCTTC. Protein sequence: CASKGRTYNEQFF.

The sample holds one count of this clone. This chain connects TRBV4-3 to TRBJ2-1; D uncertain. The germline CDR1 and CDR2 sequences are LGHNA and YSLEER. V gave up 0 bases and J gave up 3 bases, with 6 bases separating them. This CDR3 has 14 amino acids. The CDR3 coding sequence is TGCGCCAGCAGCCAAGACGCTGGCTACAATGAGCAGTTCTTC. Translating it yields CASSQDAGYNEQFF.

The CDR3 loop reads CASSSAGGRTEAFF. In nucleotides, the CDR3 is TGTGCCAGCAGTTCCGCAGGGGGCCGCACTGAAGCTTTCTTT. This chain uses TRBV27 with TRBJ1-1, with 8 bases identical to TRBD1. Trimming cost V 4 bases and J 4 bases; bases outside gene matches: 5. The CDR3 is made up of 14 amino acids. Germline values: CDR1 MNHEY, CDR2 SMNVEV (reference sequence).

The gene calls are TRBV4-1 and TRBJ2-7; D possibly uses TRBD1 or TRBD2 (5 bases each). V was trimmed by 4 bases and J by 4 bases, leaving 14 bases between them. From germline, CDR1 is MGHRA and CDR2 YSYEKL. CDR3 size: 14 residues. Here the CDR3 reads CASSPFRDLYEQYF. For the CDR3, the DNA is TGCGCCAGCAGCCCCTTCCGGGACCTTTACGAGCAGTACTTC.

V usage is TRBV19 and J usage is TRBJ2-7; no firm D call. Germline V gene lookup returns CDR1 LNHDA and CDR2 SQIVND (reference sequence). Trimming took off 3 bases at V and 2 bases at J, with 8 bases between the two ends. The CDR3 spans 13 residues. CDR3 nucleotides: TGTGCCAGTAGTATGAGTATAACCTACGAGCAGTACTTC. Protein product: CASSMSITYEQYF.

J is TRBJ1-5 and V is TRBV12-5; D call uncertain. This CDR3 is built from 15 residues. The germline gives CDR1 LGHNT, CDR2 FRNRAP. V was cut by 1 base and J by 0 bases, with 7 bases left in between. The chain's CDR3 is CASGLEEYSNQPQHF. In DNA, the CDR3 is TGTGCTAGTGGTTTGGAAGAATATAGCAATCAGCCCCAGCATTTT.

CDR3 amino acids: CSVSTGVNEQYF. As DNA, the CDR3 is TGCAGCGTTAGTACAGGCGTCAACGAGCAGTACTTC. The chain uses TRBV29-1 and TRBJ2-7; a possible D gene is TRBD1 (5 bases). Deletions cut 5 bases from V and 5 bases from J, with 13 bases between. The CDR3 length is 12 residues. The germline V gene has CDR1 SQVTM and CDR2 ANQGSEA.

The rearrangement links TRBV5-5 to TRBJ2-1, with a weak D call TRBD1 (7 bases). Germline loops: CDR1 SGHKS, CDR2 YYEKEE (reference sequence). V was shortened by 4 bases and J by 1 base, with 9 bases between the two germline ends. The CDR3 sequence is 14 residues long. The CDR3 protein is CASSPGGSYNEQFF. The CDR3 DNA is TGTGCCAGCAGCCCAGGGGGGTCCTACAATGAGCAGTTCTTC.